The 20 T cell receptor beta chains below all came from one sample that was sequenced in a study of cytomegalovirus exposure and HLA in healthy donors. 13 Jbeta primers and 60 Vbeta primers were used for the PCR. Measured with immunoSEQ multiplex PCR; TCRdb has only the in-frame clones, and not every one. The table has roughly 100,000 clones, about 83% seen once. Source material: PBMCs. The receptors were gathered from a female donor in good health and CMV-seropositive.

The chain employs TRBV5-4 and TRBJ1-2, with 9 bases aligning to TRBD1. The J segment lost 4 bases and the V segment lost 4 bases, leaving 8 bases of the junction unmatched. Germline values: CDR1 SGHNT, CDR2 YYREEE (reference sequence). This CDR3 comprises 15 residues. CDR3 coding DNA: TGTGCCAGCAGCATAGGACAGGGGCGTTCCTATGGCTACACCTTC. This gives the protein CASSIGQGRSYGYTF.

The rearrangement links TRBV5-5 to TRBJ1-5; 8 bases are shared with TRBD1. The CDR3 has 16 residues. V lost 4 bases to trimming and J lost 4 bases; unmatched junction nucleotides: 10. Germline V gene lookup returns CDR1 SGHKS and CDR2 YYEKEE (reference sequence). CDR3 residues: CASSRSDRGVNQPQHF. The CDR3, as DNA: TGTGCCAGCAGCCGCTCTGACAGGGGAGTAAATCAGCCCCAGCATTTT.

This rearrangement joins TRBV7-9 to TRBJ2-1; perhaps TRBD1 as D (5 bases). Germline assignment: CDR1 SEHNR and CDR2 FQNEAQ (reference sequence). V was cut by 0 bases and J by 4 bases, with 16 bases left in between. The CDR3 is made up of 17 amino acids. CDR3 nucleotides: TGTGCCAGCAGCTTAGCGGCAGGGATGAGTCCTTACAATGAGCAGTTCTTC. Amino acid sequence: CASSLAAGMSPYNEQFF.

The chain is built from TRBV15 and TRBJ2-6, with a weak D call TRBD1 (5 bases). V was trimmed by 4 bases and J by 1 base, leaving 8 bases between them. Germline-derived CDR1 and CDR2 are LNHNV and YYDKDF (reference sequence). The CDR3 has 15 amino acids. CDR3 amino acids: CATSNPGSGANVLTF. The CDR3 DNA is TGTGCCACCAGCAACCCAGGGTCTGGGGCCAACGTCCTGACTTTC. The whole variable domain, remainder taken from reference TRBV15 and TRBJ2-6, is DAMVIQNPRYQVTQFGKPVTLSCSQTLNHNVMYWYQQKSSQAPKLLFHYYDKDFNNEADTPDNFQSRRPNTSFCFLDIRSPGLGDTAMYLCATSNPGSGANVLTFGAGSRLTVL.

The CDR3 here is CASSTTENTEAFF. The CDR3 DNA reads as TGTGCCAGCAGTACCACAGAGAACACTGAAGCTTTCTTT. The chain recombines TRBV6-5 with TRBJ1-1; no clear D gene. This CDR3 region has 13 residues. Trimming removed 5 bases at V and 1 base at J, with 8 bases between. Germline CDR1 MNHEY, CDR2 SVGAGI.

The CDR3 DNA is TGTGCCAGCTCACCAAGCACAGGGTTAGTTGGTCAGCCCCAGCATTTT. Translated, it gives CASSPSTGLVGQPQHF. The rearrangement uses TRBV18 and TRBJ1-5; a possible D gene is TRBD1 (6 bases). Trimming removed 2 bases at V and 6 bases at J, with 17 bases between. CDR1 is KGHSH, CDR2 LQKENI, per germline. The length of the CDR3 is 16 residues.

Concerning this clone itself: The identical CDR3 is also encoded by other nucleotide sequences in the sample. The chain combines TRBV5-1 with TRBJ2-3; 8 nucleotides line up with TRBD1. V trimming: 0 bases; J trimming: 1 base; junction bases outside the gene matches: 1. This CDR3 comprises 15 residues. Germline V gene sequence: CDR1 SGHRS, CDR2 YFSETQ. The CDR3 spells CASSLDRGGTDTQYF. CDR3 DNA sequence: TGCGCCAGCAGCTTGGACAGGGGGGGCACAGATACGCAGTATTTT.

The V gene is TRBV7-9, the J gene TRBJ2-7; no definite D call. Germline CDR1 SEHNR, CDR2 FQNEAQ (reference sequence). The V end lost 7 bases, the J end lost 5 bases, and 12 bases lay between the germline ends. The CDR3 covers 12 residues. The CDR3 DNA reads as TGTGCCAGCATGGGCCGAGCCAACGAGCAGTACTTC. It codes for CASMGRANEQYF.

This sequence joins TRBV5-1 and TRBJ2-3, with 8 bases fitting TRBD2. The trim removed 3 bases at V and 5 bases at J, leaving 14 bases unmatched. Germline V gene data show CDR1 as SGHRS and CDR2 as YFSETQ. This CDR3 has 17 amino acids. The CDR3 DNA is TGCGCCAGCAGCTCGGTTCGGGGGGGCTGGAGACGAGATACGCAGTATTTT. This gives the protein CASSSVRGGWRRDTQYF.

The rearrangement links TRBV5-1 to TRBJ2-7; 9 bases are shared with TRBD1. Trimming at V came to 0 bases and at J to 4 bases, leaving 5 bases not matched to a gene. This CDR3 has 15 residues. The V gene's germline CDR1 is SGHRS and CDR2 YFSETQ. The CDR3 sequence is CASSLARDRAYEQYF. The CDR3 DNA is TGCGCCAGCAGCTTGGCCCGGGACAGGGCGTACGAGCAGTACTTC.

The V and J genes are TRBV6-1 and TRBJ1-1; TRBD1 might be the D (5 bases). The germline gives CDR1 MNHNS, CDR2 SASEGT. This CDR3 comprises 12 residues. V was shortened by 10 bases and J by 7 bases, with 16 bases between the two germline ends. CDR3: CATDYDRNEAFF. Written as DNA, the CDR3 is TGTGCCACCGATTACGACAGAAATGAAGCTTTCTTT.

This chain connects TRBV19 to TRBJ2-7; 9 bases are shared with TRBD1. The length of the CDR3 is 13 residues. The trim removed 7 bases at V and 7 bases at J, leaving 8 bases unmatched. Germline CDR1 reads LNHDA; CDR2 reads SQIVND (reference sequence). CDR3 in amino acids: CASKGDRVREQYF. The CDR3 nucleotides are TGTGCCAGTAAAGGGGACAGGGTAAGGGAGCAGTACTTC.

V is TRBV2 and J is TRBJ2-5; D may be TRBD1 (6 bases). CDR3 length equals 15 residues. Trimming cost V 1 base and J 3 bases, with 12 bases left between them. Germline values: CDR1 SNHLY, CDR2 FYNNEI. CDR3 in DNA: TGTGCCAGCAGTGAAGGGGGGCTCCTCGAAGAGACCCAGTACTTC. This sequence encodes CASSEGGLLEETQYF.

This clone was found once. The V call is TRBV15, the J call TRBJ2-7; 7 nucleotides align to TRBD2. CDR1 LNHNV and CDR2 YYDKDF come from the germline V gene (reference sequence). The trim removed 3 bases at V and 6 bases at J, leaving 17 bases unmatched. This CDR3 has 17 residues. This CDR3 reads CATSRGGVGVALSEQYF. CDR3 in DNA: TGTGCCACCAGCAGGGGGGGGGTAGGGGTAGCGCTATCCGAGCAGTACTTC.

V is TRBV5-1 and J is TRBJ2-3; 7 bases line up with TRBD1. CDR3 length: 15 residues. V shed 5 bases and J 6 bases; nucleotides not matched to a gene: 12. Germline values: CDR1 SGHRS, CDR2 YFSETQ. The CDR3 DNA follows: TGCGCCAGCAGAGCCGACAGGGTGGGGACGGATACGCAGTATTTT. It encodes CASRADRVGTDTQYF.

This clone was recorded a few times. The rearrangement links TRBV19 to TRBJ2-5; 9 nucleotides line up with TRBD1. The V gene end was trimmed by 5 bases and the J gene end by 5 bases; junction bases not matched to a gene: 12. This CDR3 contains 16 residues. Germline loops: CDR1 LNHDA, CDR2 SQIVND (reference sequence). CDR3 residues: CASSSAGTGLGETQYF. The CDR3 DNA follows: TGTGCCAGTAGTTCCGCCGGGACAGGGTTAGGGGAGACCCAGTACTTC.

This clone has a handful of counts. V usage is TRBV2 and J usage is TRBJ1-5; 7 positions agree with TRBD1. Germline V gene lookup returns CDR1 SNHLY and CDR2 FYNNEI. V was clipped by 1 base and J by 1 base; unmatched bases: 7. The CDR3 length is 17 residues. The CDR3 bases are TGTGCCAGCAGTGAAGTAGGGGGCGGGGACAGCAATCAGCCCCAGCATTTT. Encoded protein: CASSEVGGGDSNQPQHF.

This clone has just a few counts. The V and J genes are TRBV9 and TRBJ2-5; 9 nucleotides agree with TRBD2. The CDR3 covers 16 residues. Germline assignment: CDR1 SGDLS and CDR2 YYNGEE. J gave up 1 base and V 2 bases, and 6 bases lay outside the gene matches. CDR3 coding DNA: TGTGCCAGCAGCGTGGGCGGGAGGGATTCCCAAGAGACCCAGTACTTC. It specifies CASSVGGRDSQETQYF.

The chain employs TRBV5-4 and TRBJ2-1, with D hard to call. This CDR3 contains 13 residues. From germline, CDR1 is SGHNT and CDR2 YYREEE (reference sequence). V lost 3 bases and J 5 bases, leaving 9 bases between the germline ends. CDR3 nucleotides: TGTGCCAGCAGCTGGGCGACCAACAATGAGCAGTTCTTC. Its protein is CASSWATNNEQFF.

The chain couples TRBV7-6 to TRBJ2-2; maybe TRBD1 (6 bases). This CDR3 is 16 amino acids long. V lost 0 bases and J 4 bases, leaving 12 bases between the germline ends. Germline V gives CDR1 SGHVS, CDR2 FNYEAQ. The chain's CDR3 is CASSLARGSGTGELFF. CDR3 in DNA: TGTGCCAGCAGCTTAGCAAGGGGGTCGGGCACCGGGGAGCTGTTTTTT.